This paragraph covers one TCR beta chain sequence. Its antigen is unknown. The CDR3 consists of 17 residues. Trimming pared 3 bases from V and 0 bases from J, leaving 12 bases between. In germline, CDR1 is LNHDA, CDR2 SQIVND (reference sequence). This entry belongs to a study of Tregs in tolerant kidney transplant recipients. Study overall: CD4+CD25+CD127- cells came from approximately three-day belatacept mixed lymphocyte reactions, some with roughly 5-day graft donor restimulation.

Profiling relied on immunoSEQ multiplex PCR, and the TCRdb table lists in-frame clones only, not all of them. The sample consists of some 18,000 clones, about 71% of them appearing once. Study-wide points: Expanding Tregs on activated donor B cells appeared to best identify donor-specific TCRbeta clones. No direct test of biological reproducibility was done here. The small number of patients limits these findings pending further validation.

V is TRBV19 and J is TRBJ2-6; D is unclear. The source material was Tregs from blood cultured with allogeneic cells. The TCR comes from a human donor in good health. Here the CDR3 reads CASSIASGLSGANVLTF. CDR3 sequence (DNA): TGTGCCAGTAGTATTGCTAGTGGGCTCTCTGGGGCCAACGTCCTGACTTTC.